A single T cell receptor (beta chain) is shown here with its context. Antigen: not known. Trimming left V 3 bases short and J 4 bases short, with 16 bases between. CDR3 length equals 15 residues. CDR1 is SGHNT and CDR2 is YYREEE in the germline V gene (reference sequence). Peripheral blood and lesional scalp punch biopsies were taken from alopecia areata patients. PBMCs yielded sorted CD4+ and CD8+ T cells. The data were obtained in a study of CD8+ T cells in alopecia areata. The sequencing template was cDNA reverse transcribed from extracted RNA. This table comes from immunoSEQ multiplex PCR, and its TCRdb copy is limited to in-frame clones, with some not included. The repertoire holds some 210,000 clones, with around 62% as singletons. General study findings and limits: Across lesional scalp, and particularly alopecia totalis/universalis, clonality surpassed that of normal scalp. Scalp sample sequencing also detects resident alphabeta T cells of normal skin.

V and J are TRBV5-4 and TRBJ1-2, with D perhaps TRBD1 (6 bases). This TCR came from a human donor with alopecia areata. Sequenced here: CD4+ T cells sorted from blood, sampled at week 0. CDR3 in amino acids: CASSSWSQGSYGYTF. The CDR3 DNA is TGTGCCAGCAGCTCCTGGTCCCAGGGGAGCTATGGCTACACCTTC.